This TCR beta chain was captured in a study of identical twins. This clonotype came up a few times. The germline V gene has CDR1 DFQATT and CDR2 SNEGSKA (reference sequence). There are 14 residues in the CDR3. V gave up 3 bases and J gave up 0 bases, with 12 bases separating them. A universal primer binding site was introduced by template switching. The final cDNA contained unique molecular identifiers. TCRdb fed the 5' RACE reads into MiXCR, producing one record per CDR3 protein. The sample lists 600,000 to 800,000 distinct CDR3 sequences, about 20% occurring once. This sample also belongs to another study, concerning T cells expressing NK-cell markers. That work adds: NKG2C+ dominant clonotype frequencies in 6 or 7 donors were about 1.0-7.5% of CD8+ T cells. Dominance of the CD3+CD56-NKG2C+ fraction by these clonotypes also held in a few donors.

The V gene is TRBV20-1, the J gene TRBJ2-7; D ambiguous. Sequencing used PBMCs. The source is a woman under 30 in good health. CDR3 DNA sequence: TGCAGTGCTAGTACGGGCGACTCCTCCTACGAGCAGTACTTC. Protein sequence: CSASTGDSSYEQYF.